This T cell receptor beta chain was documented in a study of identical twins. Study-wide results and limits: Twin pairs' shared out-of-frame alpha sequences were enriched in low generation probability. The study found that models underestimated out-of-frame TCR alpha sharing in monozygotic twins. For zero-insertion analyses, partial confounding could come from invariant MAIT and iNKT cells. For cord blood, abundant beta clonotypes had fewer insertions, unlike memory repertoires, which showed none.

This clonotype was observed at least ten times. Its antigen is still unknown. Trimming removed 6 bases at V and 2 bases at J, with 17 bases between. The CDR3 has 15 amino acids. TCRdb passed the 5' RACE reads through MiXCR, listing each CDR3 protein once. The sample includes around 650,000 distinct CDR3 sequences, 7.1% of them seen just once. These same data were also listed under a study on yellow fever vaccine responses in identical twins.

Material: PBMCs. The chain uses TRBV12-3 or TRBV12-4 and TRBJ2-7; D is unresolved. The clonotype originates from a young woman in good health. CDR3 region: CASRPPGLTPYEQYF. For the CDR3, the DNA is TGTGCCAGCAGGCCTCCCGGGTTAACACCCTACGAGCAGTACTTC.